This T cell receptor (beta chain) was recovered during a study of human T cells and chemical hapten exposure. About the research overall: Yields of TCR per sample differed, chiefly owing to small differences in pooled library volume.

Time point denoted: patch test 3, about 24 weeks after DPC sensitization. Noted treatment: therapeutic diphenylcyclopropenone sensitization with weekly scalp DPC. This CDR3 contains 14 residues. Germline-derived CDR1 and CDR2 are SNHLY and FYNNEI. The V gene end was trimmed by 5 bases and the J gene end by 5 bases; junction bases not matched to a gene: 4. TCRdb ran MiXCR on the RACE reads and lists one entry per CDR3 protein. The sample includes tens of thousands of distinct CDR3 sequences, 9.9% of them seen just once. This clonotype was seen at least ten times. This chain links TRBV2 with TRBJ1-1; 11 nucleotides match TRBD1. The clonotype was recovered from a woman in her thirties or forties with alopecia areata. Some clones in this sample may be carry-over from other donors' samples. Sequencing used whole blood, obtained in connection with sensitization to the hapten diphenylcyclopropenone (DPC). This CDR3 is CASSPDRGRTEAFF. The CDR3, as DNA: TGTGCCAGCAGTCCGGACAGGGGGCGGACTGAAGCTTTCTTT.